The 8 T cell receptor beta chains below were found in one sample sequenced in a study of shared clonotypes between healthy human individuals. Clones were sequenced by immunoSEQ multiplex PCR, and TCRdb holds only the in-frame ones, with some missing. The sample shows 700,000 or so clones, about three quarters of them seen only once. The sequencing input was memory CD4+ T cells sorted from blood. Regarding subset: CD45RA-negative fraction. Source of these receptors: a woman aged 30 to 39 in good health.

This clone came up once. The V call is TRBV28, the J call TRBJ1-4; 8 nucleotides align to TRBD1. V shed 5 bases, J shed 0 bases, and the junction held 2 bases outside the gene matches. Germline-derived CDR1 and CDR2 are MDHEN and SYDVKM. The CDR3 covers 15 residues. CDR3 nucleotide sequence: TGTGCCAGCAGTCAGGGGGCTGCAACTAATGAAAAACTGTTTTTT. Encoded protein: CASSQGAATNEKLFF. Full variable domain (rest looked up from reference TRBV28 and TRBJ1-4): DVKVTQSSRYLVKRTGEKVFLECVQDMDHENMFWYRQDPGLGLRLIYFSYDVKMKEKGDIPEGYSVSREKKERFSLILESASTNQTSMYLCASSQGAATNEKLFFGSGTQLSVL.

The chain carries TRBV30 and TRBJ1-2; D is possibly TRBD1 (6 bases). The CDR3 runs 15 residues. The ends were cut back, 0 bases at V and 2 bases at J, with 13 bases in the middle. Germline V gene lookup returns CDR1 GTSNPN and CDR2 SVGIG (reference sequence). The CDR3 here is CAWSVYPGANYGYTF. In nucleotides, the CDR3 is TGTGCCTGGAGTGTATATCCAGGGGCCAACTATGGCTACACCTTC.

CDR3 coding DNA: TGCAGCGGCCAGCTTGTCTCCTACGAGCAGTACTTC. Translated: CSGQLVSYEQYF. The rearrangement uses TRBV29-1 and TRBJ2-5; D unresolved. Gene TRBJ2-7 matches the end of the DNA better, so the J call may be wrong. Germline loops: CDR1 SQVTM, CDR2 ANQGSEA. There are 12 residues in the CDR3.

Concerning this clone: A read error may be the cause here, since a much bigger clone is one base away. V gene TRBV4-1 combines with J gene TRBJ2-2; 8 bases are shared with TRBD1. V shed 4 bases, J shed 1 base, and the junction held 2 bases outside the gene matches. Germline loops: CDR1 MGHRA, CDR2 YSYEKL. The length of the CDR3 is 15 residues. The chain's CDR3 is CASSPGTGNTGELFF. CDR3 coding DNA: TGCGCCAGCAGCCCCGGGACAGGGAACACCGGGGAGCTGTTTTTT.

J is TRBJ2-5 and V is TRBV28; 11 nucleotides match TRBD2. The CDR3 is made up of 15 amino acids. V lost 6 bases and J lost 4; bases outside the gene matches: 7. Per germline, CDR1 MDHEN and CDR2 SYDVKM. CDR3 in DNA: TGTGCCAGCAGCAATAGCGGGAGGGGGAGAGAGACCCAGTACTTC. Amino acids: CASSNSGRGRETQYF.

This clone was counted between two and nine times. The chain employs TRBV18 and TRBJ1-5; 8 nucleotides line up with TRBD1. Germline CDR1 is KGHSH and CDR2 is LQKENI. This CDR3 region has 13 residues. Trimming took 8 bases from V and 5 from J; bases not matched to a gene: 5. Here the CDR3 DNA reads TGTGCCAGCACCGGGACAGGCGATCAGCCCCAGCATTTT. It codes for CASTGTGDQPQHF.

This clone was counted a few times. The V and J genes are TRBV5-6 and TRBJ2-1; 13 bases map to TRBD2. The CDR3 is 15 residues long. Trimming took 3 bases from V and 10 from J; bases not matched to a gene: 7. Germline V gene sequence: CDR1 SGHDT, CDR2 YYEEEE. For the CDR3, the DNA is TGTGCCAGCAGCTGGACCGGGACTAGCGGGAAAGAGCAGTTCTTC. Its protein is CASSWTGTSGKEQFF.

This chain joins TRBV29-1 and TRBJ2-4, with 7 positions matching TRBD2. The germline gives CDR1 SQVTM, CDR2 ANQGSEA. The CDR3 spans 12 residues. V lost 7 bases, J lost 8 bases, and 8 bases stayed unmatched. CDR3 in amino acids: CSGGSSGDIQYF. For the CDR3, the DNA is TGCAGCGGCGGGAGCAGCGGAGACATTCAGTACTTC.